A selection of T cell receptor beta chains follows, all from one sample in a study of T cell responses to AZD1222 COVID-19 vaccine. The data were produced by immunoSEQ multiplex PCR, yet TCRdb's version contains in-frame clones alone and is incomplete. The data show over 95,000 clones, with approximately 88% seen just once and 6.5% held by the top ten. Sequenced here: peripheral blood, sampled 28 days after the second AZD1222 dose. The receptors shown here come from an adult who received the AZD1222 COVID-19 vaccine. Each CDR3 is given with its conserved first and last residue. Each record gives: D gene, clone size, J gene, V gene, CDR3 protein, CDR3 DNA. D genes are given only for firm matches. Size tells how often a clone was seen (once, few, many) or the class of an expanded clone, and some rows leave it out.

>-|-|TRBJ2-7|TRBV11-1
CASSLGLAGSYEQYF
TGTGCCAGCAGCTTAGGGCTAGCTGGCTCCTACGAGCAGTACTTC
>TRBD2|-|TRBJ2-7|TRBV2
CASSGLAGITYEQYF
TGTGCCAGCAGTGGTCTAGCGGGGATAACCTACGAGCAGTACTTC
>-|once|TRBJ1-1|TRBV3-1/TRBV3-2
CASSQVQGNTEAFF
TGTGCCAGCAGCCAAGTTCAGGGGAACACTGAAGCTTTCTTT
>-|-|TRBJ2-7|TRBV11-3
CASSLGGPYEQYF
TGTGCCAGCAGCTTGGGGGGGCCCTACGAGCAGTACTTC
>TRBD1|once|TRBJ1-5|TRBV15
CATSSGGDQPQHF
TGTGCCACCAGTTCAGGGGGGGATCAGCCCCAGCATTTT
>TRBD2|-|TRBJ2-1|TRBV6-2/TRBV6-3
CASSYGSGGYNEQFF
TGTGCCAGCAGTTACGGCAGCGGGGGGTACAATGAGCAGTTCTTC
>-|once|TRBJ1-2|TRBV12-3/TRBV12-4
CASSPPTVYGYTF
TGTGCCAGCAGTCCCCCCACGGTCTATGGCTACACCTTC
>-|-|TRBJ2-5|TRBV11-2
CASSSSVQETQYF
TGTGCCAGCAGCTCTAGCGTCCAAGAGACCCAGTACTTC
>-|-|TRBJ1-5|TRBV21-1
CASSIHREIYRDWNQPQHF
TGTGCCAGCAGCATACACCGGGAGATTTACCGTGACTGGAATCAGCCCCAGCATTTT
>-|-|TRBJ1-1|TRBV25-1
CASSEGTTEAFF
TGTGCCAGCAGTGAAGGGACCACTGAAGCTTTCTTT
>TRBD1|-|TRBJ1-2|TRBV19
CASSRQGNYGYTF
TGTGCCAGTAGTCGACAGGGAAACTATGGCTACACCTTC
>-|-|TRBJ2-6|TRBV18
CASSPRLISGANVLTF
TGTGCCAGCTCACCAAGACTGATCTCTGGGGCCAACGTCCTGACTTTC
>TRBD1|-|TRBJ1-2|TRBV7-2
CASSLGQGAGYGYTF
TGTGCCAGCAGCCTTGGACAGGGGGCCGGGTATGGCTACACCTTC
>TRBD1|-|TRBJ2-1|TRBV5-1
CASSPSRDRVQGSYNEQFF
TGCGCCAGCAGCCCGTCCCGGGACAGGGTCCAGGGCTCCTACAATGAGCAGTTCTTC
>TRBD2|-|TRBJ2-5|TRBV25-1
CASSESSSGGSETQYF
TGTGCCAGCAGTGAATCATCTAGCGGGGGGTCAGAGACCCAGTACTTC
>-|-|TRBJ2-7|TRBV6-2/TRBV6-3
CASSPRAGSYEQYF
TGTGCCAGCAGCCCTCGGGCGGGCTCCTACGAGCAGTACTTC
>TRBD1|-|TRBJ2-2|TRBV28
CASTTTGAYTGELFF
TGTGCCAGCACAACGACAGGGGCTTACACCGGGGAGCTGTTTTTT
>-|-|TRBJ2-1|TRBV28
CASSLVRRQAEQFF
TGTGCCAGCAGTTTAGTAAGGCGGCAGGCAGAGCAGTTCTTC
>-|few|TRBJ1-2|TRBV4-1
CASSQDSGLAGYTF
TGCGCCAGCAGCCAAGATTCGGGGTTAGCAGGCTACACCTTC
>-|-|TRBJ2-5|TRBV19
CATPAVINRDTNYQETQYF
TGTGCCACCCCCGCCGTGATAAACCGGGACACAAATTACCAAGAGACCCAGTACTTC
>TRBD1|-|TRBJ1-1|TRBV20-1
CSATDRANTEAFF
TGCAGTGCTACTGACAGGGCAAACACTGAAGCTTTCTTT
>-|-|TRBJ1-4|TRBV18
CASSPLRAGTNEKLFF
TGTGCCAGCTCACCACTGAGGGCAGGCACTAATGAAAAACTGTTTTTT
>-|-|TRBJ2-5|TRBV7-3
CASSRRTQETQYF
TGTGCCAGCAGCCGACGGACCCAAGAGACCCAGTACTTC
>TRBD2|-|TRBJ2-1|TRBV6-1
CASSEAGAGEFKQFF
TGTGCCAGCAGTGAAGCGGGAGCGGGAGAGTTTAAGCAGTTCTTC
>-|-|TRBJ2-4|TRBV9
CASSVLSTSNIQYF
TGTGCCAGCAGCGTACTCTCAACGTCTAACATTCAGTACTTC
>-|-|TRBJ2-7|TRBV14
CASSQDSFWAVGEQYF
TGTGCCAGCAGCCAAGATTCCTTCTGGGCAGTCGGCGAGCAGTACTTC
>TRBD1|-|TRBJ2-7|TRBV3-1/TRBV3-2
CASSLSTGGSYEQYF
TGTGCCAGCAGCCTCTCGACAGGGGGTTCCTACGAGCAGTACTTC
>-|-|TRBJ1-2|TRBV7-2
CASSSSHVSTF
TGTGCCAGCAGCTCGTCCCACGTATCGACCTTC
>-|-|TRBJ1-5|TRBV29-1
CSAYPGQGNQPQHF
TGCAGCGCATACCCGGGACAAGGCAATCAGCCCCAGCATTTT
>TRBD2|-|TRBJ2-7|TRBV5-1
CASSLSLAGASYEQYF
TGCGCCAGCAGCTTGTCGCTAGCGGGGGCGTCCTACGAGCAGTACTTC
>TRBD1|-|TRBJ1-1|TRBV11-3
CASNQGAAMNTEAFF
TGTGCCAGCAACCAGGGGGCCGCGATGAACACTGAAGCTTTCTTT
>-|once|TRBJ2-3|TRBV28
CAIQPYSGSTDTQYF
TGTGCCATCCAACCATATAGCGGAAGCACAGATACGCAGTATTTT
>-|-|TRBJ1-4|TRBV7-8
CASSLGLVLHF
TGTGCCAGCAGCTTAGGTCTGGTTCTGCATTTT
>-|-|TRBJ2-5|TRBV27
CASSPRGRETQYF
TGTGCCAGCAGCCCTAGGGGGAGGGAGACCCAGTACTTC
>TRBD1|-|TRBJ2-1|TRBV29-1
CSSGTGGTFSSYNEQFF
TGCAGCTCAGGGACAGGGGGAACCTTCAGCTCCTACAATGAGCAGTTCTTC
>-|once|TRBJ1-1|TRBV12-3/TRBV12-4
CASSFRRLAEAFF
TGTGCCAGCAGTTTTAGAAGGTTGGCTGAAGCTTTCTTT
>-|-|TRBJ1-1|TRBV6-6
CAARTSGGGEKTEAFF
TGTGCCGCACGAACCAGCGGAGGTGGGGAAAAGACTGAAGCTTTCTTT
>-|-|TRBJ1-5|TRBV10-3
CAISDRERQPQHF
TGTGCCATCAGTGACCGGGAACGGCAGCCCCAGCATTTT
>-|-|TRBJ2-5|TRBV7-6
CASSTSQLQTALRETQYF
TGTGCCAGCAGCACATCTCAGCTTCAGACAGCCCTTCGAGAGACCCAGTACTTC
>-|once|TRBJ1-2|TRBV3-1/TRBV3-2
CASSQESGNYGYTF
TGTGCCAGCAGCCAAGAATCAGGGAACTATGGCTACACCTTC
>-|-|TRBJ1-4|TRBV5-8
CASSLEYAATNEKLFF
TGTGCCAGCAGCTTGGAATATGCTGCAACTAATGAAAAACTGTTTTTT
>-|-|TRBJ1-1|TRBV15
CATSRDNTEAFF
TGTGCCACCAGCAGAGATAACACTGAAGCTTTCTTT
>TRBD1|-|TRBJ2-2|TRBV6-5
CASRGGQGTGELFF
TGTGCCAGCAGGGGAGGACAGGGGACCGGGGAGCTGTTTTTT
>TRBD1|-|TRBJ2-5|TRBV4-1
CASSQGTGQETQYF
TGCGCCAGCAGCCAAGGGACAGGGCAAGAGACCCAGTACTTC
>-|once|TRBJ2-1|TRBV20-1
CSASLRGWNEQFF
TGCAGTGCTAGTCTCAGGGGTTGGAATGAGCAGTTCTTC
>-|-|TRBJ2-1|TRBV12-3/TRBV12-4
CASSLGNEQFF
TGTGCCAGCAGTTTAGGGAATGAGCAGTTCTTC
>TRBD1|-|TRBJ2-2|TRBV19
CASSIQGANTGELFF
TGTGCCAGTAGTATTCAGGGGGCTAACACCGGGGAGCTGTTTTTT
>-|-|TRBJ2-7|TRBV25-1
CASSDRLARAYEQYF
TGTGCCAGCAGTGACAGGCTAGCGAGGGCCTACGAGCAGTACTTC
>TRBD1|-|TRBJ2-7|TRBV7-6
CASSLGSGGWYEQYF
TGTGCCAGCAGCTTAGGGTCAGGGGGCTGGTACGAGCAGTACTTC